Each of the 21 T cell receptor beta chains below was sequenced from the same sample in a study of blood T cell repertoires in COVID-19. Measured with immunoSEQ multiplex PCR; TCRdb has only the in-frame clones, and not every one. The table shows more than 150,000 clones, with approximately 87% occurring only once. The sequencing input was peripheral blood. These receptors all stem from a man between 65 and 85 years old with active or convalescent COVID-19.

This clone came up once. The CDR3 nucleotides read TGCAGCGTAATTCAGAACTATGGCTACACCTTC. This sequence encodes CSVIQNYGYTF. This chain links TRBV29-1 with TRBJ1-2; D call uncertain. Germline CDR1 SQVTM, CDR2 ANQGSEA. Trimming took off 6 bases at V and 2 bases at J, with 7 bases between the two ends. The CDR3 runs 11 residues.

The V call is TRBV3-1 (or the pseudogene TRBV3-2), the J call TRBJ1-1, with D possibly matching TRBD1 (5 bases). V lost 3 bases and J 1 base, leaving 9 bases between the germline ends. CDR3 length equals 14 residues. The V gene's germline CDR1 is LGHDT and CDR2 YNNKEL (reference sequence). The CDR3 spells CASSQDIRNTEAFF. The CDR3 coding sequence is TGTGCCAGCAGCCAGGACATCAGGAACACTGAAGCTTTCTTT.

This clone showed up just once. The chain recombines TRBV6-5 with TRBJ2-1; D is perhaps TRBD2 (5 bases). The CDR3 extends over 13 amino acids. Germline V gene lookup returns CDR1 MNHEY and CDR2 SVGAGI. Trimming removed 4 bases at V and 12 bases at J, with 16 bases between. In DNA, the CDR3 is TGTGCCAGCAGTTCTCGGCGGGCCCAGCCGCAGTTCTTC. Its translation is CASSSRRAQPQFF.

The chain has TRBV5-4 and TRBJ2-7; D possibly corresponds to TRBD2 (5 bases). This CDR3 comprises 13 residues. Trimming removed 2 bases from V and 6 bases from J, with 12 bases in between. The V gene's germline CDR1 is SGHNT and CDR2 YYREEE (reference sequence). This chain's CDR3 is CASSFFSAGEQYF. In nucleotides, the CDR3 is TGTGCCAGCAGCTTTTTTAGCGCCGGCGAGCAGTACTTC.

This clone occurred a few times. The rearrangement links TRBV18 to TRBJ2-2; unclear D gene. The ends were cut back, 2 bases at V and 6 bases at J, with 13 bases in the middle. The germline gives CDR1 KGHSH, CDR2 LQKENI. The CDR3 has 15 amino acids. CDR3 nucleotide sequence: TGTGCCAGCTCACCAGGGTTAGCCTGGGCCGGGGAGCTGTTTTTT. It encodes CASSPGLAWAGELFF.

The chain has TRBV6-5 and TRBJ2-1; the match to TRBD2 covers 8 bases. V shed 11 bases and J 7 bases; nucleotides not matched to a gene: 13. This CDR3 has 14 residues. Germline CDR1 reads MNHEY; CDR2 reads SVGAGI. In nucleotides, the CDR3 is TGTGCCGGCCGAGGCGGGGGGCTTGGGAATGAGCAGTTCTTC. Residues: CAGRGGGLGNEQFF.

The CDR3 sequence: CASSISPRDRGTGELFF. CDR3 sequence (DNA): TGTGCCAGCAGCATCAGCCCTCGGGACAGGGGCACCGGGGAGCTGTTTTTT. The V and J genes are TRBV9 and TRBJ2-2; 10 positions match TRBD1. Germline CDR1 SGDLS, CDR2 YYNGEE. The CDR3 runs to 17 residues. Trimming took 4 bases from V and 4 from J; bases not matched to a gene: 10.

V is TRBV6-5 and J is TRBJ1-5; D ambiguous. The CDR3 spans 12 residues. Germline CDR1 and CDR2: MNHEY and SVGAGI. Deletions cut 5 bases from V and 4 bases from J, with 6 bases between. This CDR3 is CASSNRNQPQHF. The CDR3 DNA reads TGTGCCAGCAGTAACAGAAATCAGCCCCAGCATTTT.

The CDR3 spells CASGSGTGGLSEQYF. DNA of the CDR3: TGTGCCAGCGGGTCCGGGACAGGAGGTCTTAGCGAGCAGTACTTC. The chain carries TRBV5-4 and TRBJ2-7; TRBD1 aligns across 8 bases. Trimming at V came to 7 bases and at J to 6 bases, leaving 15 bases not matched to a gene. The germline V gene has CDR1 SGHNT and CDR2 YYREEE (reference sequence). The CDR3 loop spans 15 amino acids.

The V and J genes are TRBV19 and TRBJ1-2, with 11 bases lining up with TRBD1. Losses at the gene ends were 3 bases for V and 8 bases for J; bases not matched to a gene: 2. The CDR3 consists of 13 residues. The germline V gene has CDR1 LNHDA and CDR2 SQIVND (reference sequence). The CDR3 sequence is CASSIRDRGGYTF. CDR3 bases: TGTGCCAGTAGTATTCGGGACAGGGGGGGCTACACCTTC.

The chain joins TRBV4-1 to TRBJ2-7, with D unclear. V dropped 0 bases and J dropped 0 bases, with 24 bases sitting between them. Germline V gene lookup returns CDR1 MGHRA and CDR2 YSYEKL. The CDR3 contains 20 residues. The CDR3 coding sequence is TGCGCCAGCAGCCAAGATTCCCCTTCGCTTGGCCCTCTCGCCTCCTACGAGCAGTACTTC. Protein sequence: CASSQDSPSLGPLASYEQYF.

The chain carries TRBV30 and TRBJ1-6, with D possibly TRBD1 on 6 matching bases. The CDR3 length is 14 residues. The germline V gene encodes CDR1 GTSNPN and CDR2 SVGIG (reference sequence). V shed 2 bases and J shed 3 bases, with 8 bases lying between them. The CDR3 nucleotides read TGTGCCTGGAGTCTGGACAGCTATAATTCACCCCTCCACTTT. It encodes CAWSLDSYNSPLHF.

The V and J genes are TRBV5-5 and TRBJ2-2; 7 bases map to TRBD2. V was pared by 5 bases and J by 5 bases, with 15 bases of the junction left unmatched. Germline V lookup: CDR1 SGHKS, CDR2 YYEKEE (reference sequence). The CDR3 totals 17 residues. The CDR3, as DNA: TGTGCCAGCAGACAACCCGGGACTTACGGGGGGACCGGGGAGCTGTTTTTT. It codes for CASRQPGTYGGTGELFF.

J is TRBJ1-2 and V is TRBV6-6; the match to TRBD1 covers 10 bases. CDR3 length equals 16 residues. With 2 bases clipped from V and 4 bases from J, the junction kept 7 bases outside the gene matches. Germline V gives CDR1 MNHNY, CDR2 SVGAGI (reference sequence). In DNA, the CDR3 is TGTGCCAGCAGTTACATTTGGGACAGGGGAATCTATGGCTACACCTTC. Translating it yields CASSYIWDRGIYGYTF.

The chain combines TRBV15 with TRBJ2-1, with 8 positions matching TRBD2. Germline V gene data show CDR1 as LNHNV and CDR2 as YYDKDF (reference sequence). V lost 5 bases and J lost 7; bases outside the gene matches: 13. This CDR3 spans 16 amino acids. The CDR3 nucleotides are TGTGCCACCAGCCCCGGGAGGGCGGGAGTAGATAATGAGCAGTTCTTC. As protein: CATSPGRAGVDNEQFF. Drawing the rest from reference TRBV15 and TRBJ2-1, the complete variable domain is DAMVIQNPRYQVTQFGKPVTLSCSQTLNHNVMYWYQQKSSQAPKLLFHYYDKDFNNEADTPDNFQSRRPNTSFCFLDIRSPGLGDTAMYLCATSPGRAGVDNEQFFGPGTRLTVL.

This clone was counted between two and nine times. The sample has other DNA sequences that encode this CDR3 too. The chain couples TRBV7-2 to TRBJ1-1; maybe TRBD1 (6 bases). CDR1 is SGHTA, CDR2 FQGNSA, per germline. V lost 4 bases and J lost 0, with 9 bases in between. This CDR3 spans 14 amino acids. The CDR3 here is CASSSQGLNTEAFF. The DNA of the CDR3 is TGTGCCAGCAGCTCGCAGGGGCTGAACACTGAAGCTTTCTTT.

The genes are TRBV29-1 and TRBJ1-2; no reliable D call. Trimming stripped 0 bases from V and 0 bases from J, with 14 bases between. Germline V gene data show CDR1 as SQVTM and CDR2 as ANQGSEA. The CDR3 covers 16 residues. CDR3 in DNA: TGCAGCGTTGAAGACCCCCGGAGTCACCCTAACTATGGCTACACCTTC. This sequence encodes CSVEDPRSHPNYGYTF.

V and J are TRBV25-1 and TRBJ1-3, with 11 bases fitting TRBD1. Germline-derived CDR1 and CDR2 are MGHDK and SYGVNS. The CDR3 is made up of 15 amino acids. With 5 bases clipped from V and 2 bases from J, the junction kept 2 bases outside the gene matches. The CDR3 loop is CASSPDRGPGNTIYF. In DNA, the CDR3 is TGTGCCAGCAGTCCGGACAGGGGGCCTGGAAACACCATATATTTT.

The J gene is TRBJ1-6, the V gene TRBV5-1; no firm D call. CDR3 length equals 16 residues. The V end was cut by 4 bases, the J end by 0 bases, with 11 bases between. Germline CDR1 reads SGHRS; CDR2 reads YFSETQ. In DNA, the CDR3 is TGCGCCAGCAGCCCGACTTCCCTCTCCTATAATTCACCCCTCCACTTT. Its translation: CASSPTSLSYNSPLHF.

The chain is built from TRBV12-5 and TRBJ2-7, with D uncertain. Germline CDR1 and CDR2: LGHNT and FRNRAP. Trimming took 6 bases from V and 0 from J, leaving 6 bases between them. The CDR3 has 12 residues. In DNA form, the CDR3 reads TGTGCTAGTGGCCCCCACTCCTACGAGCAGTACTTC. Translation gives CASGPHSYEQYF.

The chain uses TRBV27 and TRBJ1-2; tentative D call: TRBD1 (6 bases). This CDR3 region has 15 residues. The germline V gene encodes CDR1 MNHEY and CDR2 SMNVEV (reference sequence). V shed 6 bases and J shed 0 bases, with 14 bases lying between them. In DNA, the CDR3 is TGTGCCAGCAGGGGTTGGACAGTACCTAACTATGGCTACACCTTC. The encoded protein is CASRGWTVPNYGYTF.